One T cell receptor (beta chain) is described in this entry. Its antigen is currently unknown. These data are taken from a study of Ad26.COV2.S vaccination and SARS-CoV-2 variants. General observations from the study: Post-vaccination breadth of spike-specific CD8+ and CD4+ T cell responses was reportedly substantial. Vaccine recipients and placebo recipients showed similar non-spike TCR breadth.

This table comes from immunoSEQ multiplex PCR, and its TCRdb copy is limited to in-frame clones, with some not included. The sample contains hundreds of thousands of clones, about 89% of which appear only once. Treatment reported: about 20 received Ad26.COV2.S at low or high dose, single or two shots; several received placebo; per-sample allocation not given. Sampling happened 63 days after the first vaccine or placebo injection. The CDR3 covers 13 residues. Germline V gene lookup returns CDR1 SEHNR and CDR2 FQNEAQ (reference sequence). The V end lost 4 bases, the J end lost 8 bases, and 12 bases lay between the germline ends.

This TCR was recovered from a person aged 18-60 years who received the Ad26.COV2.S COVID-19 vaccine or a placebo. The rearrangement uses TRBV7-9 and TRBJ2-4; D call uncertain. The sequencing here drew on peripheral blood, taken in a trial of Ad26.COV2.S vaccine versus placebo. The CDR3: CASSSRDRYIQYF. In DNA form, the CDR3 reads TGTGCCAGCAGCTCACGAGACCGGTACATTCAGTACTTC.